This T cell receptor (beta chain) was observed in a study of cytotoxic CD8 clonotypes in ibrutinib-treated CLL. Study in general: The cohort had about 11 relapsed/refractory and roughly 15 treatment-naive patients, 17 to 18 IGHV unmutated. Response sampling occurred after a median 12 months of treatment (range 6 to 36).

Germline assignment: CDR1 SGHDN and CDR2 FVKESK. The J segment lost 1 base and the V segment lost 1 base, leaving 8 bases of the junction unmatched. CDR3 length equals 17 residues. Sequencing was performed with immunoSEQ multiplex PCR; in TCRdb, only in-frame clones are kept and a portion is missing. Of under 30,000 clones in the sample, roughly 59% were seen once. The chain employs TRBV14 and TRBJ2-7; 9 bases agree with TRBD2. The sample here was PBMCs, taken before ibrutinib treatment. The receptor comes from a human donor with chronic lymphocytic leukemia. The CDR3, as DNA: TGTGCCAGCAGCCAAGTTAAAACGCTAGCGGGGTCCTACGAGCAGTACTTC. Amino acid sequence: CASSQVKTLAGSYEQYF.